The rows below give T cell receptor beta chains drawn from one sample of a study of T cell repertoires in aging, cancer and after chemotherapy. TCRdb reanalysed the multiplex PCR reads using MiXCR and keeps one entry per CDR3 protein. This repertoire shows 9,000 or so distinct CDR3 sequences, under 45% found once; its top ten account for roughly 4%. Input material: blood. Receptors originate from a human donor in good health. CDR3s include the opening cysteine and the closing phenylalanine or tryptophan. D genes are given only for firm matches. The size of a clone is reported for some rows only, either as once, few or many, or as a class for expanded clones.

D gene: TRBD1; clone size: few; J gene: TRBJ1-2; V gene: TRBV5-6; CDR3 protein: CATNRGRNNYGYTF; CDR3 DNA: TGTGCCACCAACAGGGGGCGAAATAACTATGGCTACACCTTC
D gene: TRBD2; clone size: .; J gene: TRBJ2-7; V gene: TRBV19; CDR3 protein: CASSTPRLAGVPKQYF; CDR3 DNA: TGTGCCAGTAGTACCCCCCGGCTAGCGGGGGTTCCGAAGCAGTACTTC
D gene: .; clone size: .; J gene: TRBJ1-5; V gene: TRBV18; CDR3 protein: CASSPYGDSGNQPQHF; CDR3 DNA: TGTGCCAGCTCACCATACGGGGATTCGGGCAATCAGCCCCAGCATTTT
D gene: TRBD2; clone size: .; J gene: TRBJ2-3; V gene: TRBV6-2/TRBV6-3; CDR3 protein: CASSYLGRRGSSSTDTQYF; CDR3 DNA: TGTGCCAGCAGTTACCTCGGGCGGCGGGGGAGCTCTAGCACAGATACGCAGTATTTT
D gene: .; clone size: few; J gene: TRBJ1-3; V gene: TRBV6-5; CDR3 protein: CASRGRRNTIYF; CDR3 DNA: TGTGCCAGCCGTGGACGGCGAAACACCATATATTTT
D gene: TRBD2; clone size: .; J gene: TRBJ2-3; V gene: TRBV6-8; CDR3 protein: CASSEECGLAGGMQYF; CDR3 DNA: TGTGCCAGCAGTGAAGAATGTGGACTAGCGGGAGGCATGCAGTATTTT
D gene: .; clone size: .; J gene: TRBJ2-6; V gene: TRBV30; CDR3 protein: CAWSVGMGTGANVLTF; CDR3 DNA: TGTGCCTGGAGTGTTGGGATGGGAACTGGGGCCAACGTCCTGACTTTC
D gene: .; clone size: .; J gene: TRBJ1-2; V gene: TRBV6-1; CDR3 protein: CASGQLTNYGYTF; CDR3 DNA: TGTGCCAGCGGACAGCTTACTAACTATGGCTACACCTTC
D gene: TRBD2; clone size: .; J gene: TRBJ2-1; V gene: TRBV6-5; CDR3 protein: CASSYSTSGTSYNEQFF; CDR3 DNA: TGTGCCAGCAGTTACTCGACTAGCGGGACGTCCTACAATGAGCAGTTCTTC
D gene: .; clone size: medium-sized; J gene: TRBJ2-3; V gene: TRBV15; CDR3 protein: CATSRDTGFLTDTQYF; CDR3 DNA: TGTGCCACCAGCAGAGATACAGGGTTCCTCACAGATACGCAGTATTTT
D gene: TRBD1; clone size: .; J gene: TRBJ1-2; V gene: TRBV14; CDR3 protein: CASSRDSYGYTF; CDR3 DNA: TGTGCCAGCAGCCGGGACAGCTATGGCTACACCTTC
D gene: .; clone size: .; J gene: TRBJ1-6; V gene: TRBV30; CDR3 protein: CAWSVKGNNSPLHF; CDR3 DNA: TGTGCCTGGAGTGTAAAGGGGAATAATTCACCCCTCCACTTT
D gene: TRBD2; clone size: .; J gene: TRBJ2-1; V gene: TRBV25-1; CDR3 protein: CASSTGLAGNEQFF; CDR3 DNA: TGTGCCAGCAGTACCGGACTAGCGGGCAATGAGCAGTTCTTC
D gene: .; clone size: .; J gene: TRBJ1-2; V gene: TRBV11-3; CDR3 protein: CASSYDRYHGYTF; CDR3 DNA: TGTGCCAGCAGCTATGACAGGTACCATGGCTACACCTTC
D gene: .; clone size: .; J gene: TRBJ2-7; V gene: TRBV6-1; CDR3 protein: CAVEGGFYEQYF; CDR3 DNA: TGTGCCGTGGAGGGGGGATTCTACGAGCAGTACTTC
D gene: TRBD1; clone size: few; J gene: TRBJ1-2; V gene: TRBV12-3/TRBV12-4; CDR3 protein: CASSPTGANYGYTF; CDR3 DNA: TGTGCCAGCAGTCCGACAGGGGCTAACTATGGCTACACCTTC
D gene: TRBD1; clone size: .; J gene: TRBJ1-1; V gene: TRBV5-6; CDR3 protein: CASSLAGGNTEAFF; CDR3 DNA: TGTGCCAGCAGCTTAGCAGGGGGGAACACTGAAGCTTTCTTT
D gene: .; clone size: .; J gene: TRBJ2-5; V gene: TRBV11-3; CDR3 protein: CASSSSTVSPYF; CDR3 DNA: TGTGCCAGCAGCTCCTCTACAGTATCACCGTACTTC
D gene: .; clone size: few; J gene: TRBJ2-6; V gene: TRBV6-5; CDR3 protein: CASSYLLEGAAFSGANVLTF; CDR3 DNA: TGTGCCAGCAGTTACCTCCTCGAGGGCGCGGCTTTCTCTGGGGCCAACGTCCTGACTTTC
D gene: .; clone size: .; J gene: TRBJ1-6; V gene: TRBV6-5; CDR3 protein: CASRGRGYNSPLHF; CDR3 DNA: TGTGCCAGCAGGGGCAGGGGTTATAATTCACCCCTCCACTTT
D gene: TRBD1; clone size: .; J gene: TRBJ2-7; V gene: TRBV24-1; CDR3 protein: CATSDPGQGAYEQYF; CDR3 DNA: TGTGCCACCAGTGACCCCGGACAGGGGGCCTACGAGCAGTACTTC
D gene: .; clone size: .; J gene: TRBJ2-3; V gene: TRBV9; CDR3 protein: CASSVDGSTDTQYF; CDR3 DNA: TGTGCCAGCAGCGTAGACGGCAGCACAGATACGCAGTATTTT
D gene: .; clone size: few; J gene: TRBJ2-3; V gene: TRBV12-3/TRBV12-4; CDR3 protein: CASSLRIDTQYF; CDR3 DNA: TGTGCCAGCAGTTTAAGGATAGATACGCAGTATTTT
D gene: .; clone size: few; J gene: TRBJ2-3; V gene: TRBV6-1; CDR3 protein: CASSGGHLQGTKGFTDTQYF; CDR3 DNA: TGTGCCAGCAGTGGGGGACACCTACAGGGCACTAAAGGGTTCACAGATACGCAGTATTTT
D gene: TRBD2; clone size: .; J gene: TRBJ2-7; V gene: TRBV12-3/TRBV12-4; CDR3 protein: CASSLRRGLASIKGYEQYF; CDR3 DNA: TGTGCCAGCAGTTTAAGGCGGGGACTAGCGTCAATCAAAGGGTACGAGCAGTACTTC
D gene: TRBD2; clone size: .; J gene: TRBJ2-1; V gene: TRBV30; CDR3 protein: CAWVAGWGGRGNEQFF; CDR3 DNA: TGTGCCTGGGTGGCGGGATGGGGCGGGAGGGGGAATGAGCAGTTCTTC
D gene: .; clone size: once; J gene: TRBJ2-3; V gene: TRBV5-1; CDR3 protein: CASYVIGDTQYF; CDR3 DNA: TGCGCCAGCTACGTAATCGGAGATACGCAGTATTTT
D gene: TRBD2; clone size: .; J gene: TRBJ2-3; V gene: TRBV5-6; CDR3 protein: CASRTGTSGRGPDTQYF; CDR3 DNA: TGTGCCAGCAGAACCGGGACTAGCGGGAGAGGCCCAGATACGCAGTATTTT
D gene: .; clone size: .; J gene: TRBJ2-3; V gene: TRBV14; CDR3 protein: CASSQAAVTTDTQYF; CDR3 DNA: TGTGCCAGCAGCCAGGCAGCTGTCACCACAGATACGCAGTATTTT
D gene: .; clone size: .; J gene: TRBJ2-5; V gene: TRBV5-1; CDR3 protein: CASSLANPRAETQYF; CDR3 DNA: TGCGCCAGCAGCTTGGCCAACCCCAGGGCAGAGACCCAGTACTTC
D gene: .; clone size: .; J gene: TRBJ1-1; V gene: TRBV20-1; CDR3 protein: CSASGAGRNTEAFF; CDR3 DNA: TGCAGTGCTAGCGGCGCGGGGAGGAACACTGAAGCTTTCTTT
D gene: .; clone size: .; J gene: TRBJ1-5; V gene: TRBV18; CDR3 protein: CASSPPWSNQPQHF; CDR3 DNA: TGTGCCAGCTCACCACCGTGGAGCAATCAGCCCCAGCATTTT
D gene: .; clone size: .; J gene: TRBJ2-7; V gene: TRBV6-1; CDR3 protein: CASTTGGVWEQYF; CDR3 DNA: TGTGCCAGCACAACAGGGGGGGTTTGGGAGCAGTACTTC
D gene: TRBD1; clone size: .; J gene: TRBJ2-7; V gene: TRBV6-2/TRBV6-3; CDR3 protein: CASRRTGGDSYEQYF; CDR3 DNA: TGTGCCAGCAGGCGGACAGGGGGTGACTCCTACGAGCAGTACTTC
D gene: .; clone size: few; J gene: TRBJ1-1; V gene: TRBV11-1; CDR3 protein: CASSLGLLNTEAFF; CDR3 DNA: TGTGCCAGCAGCTTAGGTCTCTTGAACACTGAAGCTTTCTTT
D gene: .; clone size: medium-sized; J gene: TRBJ1-2; V gene: TRBV6-5; CDR3 protein: CASSRGRSKYGYTF; CDR3 DNA: TGTGCCAGCAGTCGGGGACGGAGTAAATATGGCTACACCTTC
D gene: .; clone size: few; J gene: TRBJ2-3; V gene: TRBV29-1; CDR3 protein: CSAHRVSDTQYF; CDR3 DNA: TGCAGCGCCCACAGGGTATCGGATACGCAGTATTTT
D gene: TRBD1; clone size: .; J gene: TRBJ1-2; V gene: TRBV7-9; CDR3 protein: CASSFAGDRGDYGYTF; CDR3 DNA: TGTGCCAGCAGCTTCGCGGGGGACAGGGGGGATTATGGCTACACCTTC
D gene: .; clone size: .; J gene: TRBJ2-6; V gene: TRBV19; CDR3 protein: CACGGPSSGANVLTF; CDR3 DNA: TGTGCCTGTGGGGGTCCGAGCTCTGGGGCCAACGTCCTGACTTTC
D gene: .; clone size: few; J gene: TRBJ2-7; V gene: TRBV19; CDR3 protein: CASSPTAGGYEQYF; CDR3 DNA: TGTGCCAGTAGCCCGACGGCGGGTGGATACGAGCAGTACTTC
D gene: TRBD1; clone size: medium-sized; J gene: TRBJ2-2; V gene: TRBV29-1; CDR3 protein: CSGTTTGPGELFF; CDR3 DNA: TGCAGCGGTACGACGACAGGGCCCGGGGAGCTGTTTTTT
D gene: .; clone size: .; J gene: TRBJ1-1; V gene: TRBV29-1; CDR3 protein: CSVAPGWGMNTEAFF; CDR3 DNA: TGCAGCGTCGCCCCAGGGTGGGGGATGAACACTGAAGCTTTCTTT
D gene: TRBD1; clone size: .; J gene: TRBJ2-7; V gene: TRBV27; CDR3 protein: CASSLRGTGENYEQYF; CDR3 DNA: TGTGCCAGCAGTTTACGTGGGACAGGGGAGAACTACGAGCAGTACTTC
D gene: .; clone size: .; J gene: TRBJ1-2; V gene: TRBV10-3; CDR3 protein: CASTQIQGGYDYGYTF; CDR3 DNA: TGCGCCAGCACCCAAATACAGGGCGGGTACGACTATGGCTACACCTTC
D gene: .; clone size: .; J gene: TRBJ1-3; V gene: TRBV27; CDR3 protein: CASSKQGPGNTIYF; CDR3 DNA: TGTGCCAGCAGTAAACAGGGACCTGGAAACACCATATATTTT
D gene: .; clone size: .; J gene: TRBJ1-4; V gene: TRBV6-2/TRBV6-3; CDR3 protein: CASSFRTSNEKLFF; CDR3 DNA: TGTGCCAGCAGTTTCCGGACATCTAATGAAAAACTGTTTTTT
D gene: TRBD2; clone size: .; J gene: TRBJ2-3; V gene: TRBV10-3; CDR3 protein: CAILGTSGSTDTQYF; CDR3 DNA: TGTGCCATCCTTGGGACTAGCGGTAGCACAGATACGCAGTATTTT
D gene: .; clone size: .; J gene: TRBJ2-3; V gene: TRBV11-3; CDR3 protein: CASSLIRAPIDTQYF; CDR3 DNA: TGTGCCAGCAGCTTAATTAGAGCCCCCATAGATACGCAGTATTTT
D gene: .; clone size: .; J gene: TRBJ2-1; V gene: TRBV6-1; CDR3 protein: CASRKYDRSNNEQFF; CDR3 DNA: TGTGCCAGCAGAAAATATGACAGGTCAAACAATGAGCAGTTCTTC
D gene: .; clone size: few; J gene: TRBJ2-3; V gene: TRBV6-4; CDR3 protein: CASSARDNTDTQYF; CDR3 DNA: TGTGCCAGCAGCGCCCGGGACAACACAGATACGCAGTATTTT
D gene: .; clone size: .; J gene: TRBJ2-7; V gene: TRBV6-4; CDR3 protein: CASSDSGRAHEQYF; CDR3 DNA: TGTGCCAGCAGTGACTCGGGTAGGGCGCACGAGCAGTACTTC
D gene: TRBD1; clone size: .; J gene: TRBJ2-5; V gene: TRBV29-1; CDR3 protein: CSVEDLGTGEWETQYF; CDR3 DNA: TGCAGCGTTGAAGATTTGGGGACAGGGGAATGGGAGACCCAGTACTTC